This T cell receptor (beta chain) was captured by sequencing in a study of regulatory T cells in long-lasting Graves disease. Study in general: Less than 3 months of antithyroid drugs had been taken by newly diagnosed Graves' patients.

Time point denoted: newly diagnosed GD, antithyroid drugs for less than 3 months. Construction of the TCR library relied on RNA isolated from PBMCs. Staff took about 10 milliliters of peripheral blood and put it into EDTA tubes. CDR3 regions were amplified by Arm-PCR using iRepertoire HTBI primers to build TCR beta libraries. Using its own MiXCR run on the multiplex PCR reads, TCRdb lists one record per CDR3 protein. The data show a few hundred thousand distinct CDR3 sequences, 20% to 25% seen once. Germline V lookup: CDR1 MNHEY, CDR2 SVGEGT. This CDR3 has 12 amino acids. V lost 6 bases to trimming and J lost 8 bases, with 8 bases between them.

The chain combines TRBV6-2 or TRBV6-3 with TRBJ1-6; D call uncertain. Sequences were derived from peripheral blood mononuclear cells (PBMCs), sampled at new diagnosis, from a patient treated with antithyroid drugs. The source of this sequence is a female donor with Graves disease. CDR3 coding DNA: TGTGCCAGCAGGAGGAGAGATTCACCCCTCCACTTT. The encoded protein is CASRRRDSPLHF.